The following is a T cell receptor beta chain sequence with its context. This sample is part of a study of blood T cell repertoires in COVID-19. Study-level information: The origin of the acute and convalescent COVID-19 samples was the United States, Italy and Spain. T cells, B-cell-depleted T cells, or PBMCs provided the cDNA or gDNA that served as material.

In the original analysis: The assay estimated nucleated cells by amplifying reference gene primers. Using immunoSEQ multiplex PCR, the repertoire was profiled, and TCRdb retains in-frame clones only, with some absent. V and J calls and clone size are those listed in that table; D and trimming were worked out from the DNA. The data contain 100,000 or so clones, roughly four fifths of them singletons. The CDR3 consists of 16 residues. The germline V and J ends were trimmed by 2 bases and 3 bases, with 13 bases remaining between them. Germline-derived CDR1 and CDR2 are ENHRY and SYGVKD. Sequencing input: peripheral blood. J is TRBJ1-4 and V is TRBV10-3; D is perhaps TRBD1 (6 bases). The receptor was isolated from a man aged 50-60 years with active or convalescent COVID-19. CDR3 sequence: CAISENTGLPNEKLFF. The CDR3 DNA sequence: TGTGCCATCAGTGAGAATACAGGGTTGCCTAATGAAAAACTGTTTTTT.